The 26 T cell receptor beta chains below come from one sample, sequenced in a study of blood T cell repertoires in COVID-19. Assay used: immunoSEQ multiplex PCR; TCRdb lists only in-frame clones, some missing. The repertoire holds roughly 200,000 clones, around 83% seen once, with about 12% in the top ten. Sequenced material: peripheral blood. These receptors originate from a human donor in a cohort sampled during active COVID-19.

This chain uses TRBV7-2 with TRBJ2-2; D not certain. This CDR3 has 17 amino acids. The V gene's germline CDR1 is SGHTA and CDR2 FQGNSA. Trimming shortened V by 5 bases and J by 0 bases, and 16 bases separated the two germline ends. In DNA form, the CDR3 reads TGTGCCAGCAGCACCTCGCTACGTAGCACGAACACCGGGGAGCTGTTTTTT. Amino acid sequence: CASSTSLRSTNTGELFF.

The V call is TRBV7-9, the J call TRBJ2-1; 7 nucleotides agree with TRBD2. Germline loops: CDR1 SEHNR, CDR2 FQNEAQ (reference sequence). The CDR3 length is 18 residues. The V gene end was trimmed by 4 bases and the J gene end by 3 bases; junction bases not matched to a gene: 15. The CDR3 reads CASSSPNLLATLYNEQFF. CDR3 bases: TGTGCCAGCAGCTCCCCTAACCTACTAGCGACCCTCTACAATGAGCAGTTCTTC.

The chain has TRBV7-2 and TRBJ2-1; 10 positions agree with TRBD1. CDR1 and CDR2 from the germline V gene are SGHTA and FQGNSA. CDR3 length equals 17 residues. V shed 5 bases, J shed 3 bases, and the junction held 10 bases outside the gene matches. The CDR3 DNA sequence: TGTGCCAGCAGCCTTCATATGACAGGGGGCTTCTACAATGAGCAGTTCTTC. Encoded protein: CASSLHMTGGFYNEQFF.

This clone was counted between two and nine times. This chain connects TRBV15 to TRBJ2-7; D remains ambiguous. V gave up 4 bases and J gave up 2 bases, with 12 bases separating them. There are 14 residues in the CDR3. Per the germline V gene, CDR1 is LNHNV and CDR2 is YYDKDF (reference sequence). CDR3 nucleotides: TGTGCCACCAGCACATTATTTGGCACCTACGAGCAGTACTTC. Translation: CATSTLFGTYEQYF. Supplemented by reference TRBV15 and TRBJ2-7, the full variable domain reads DAMVIQNPRYQVTQFGKPVTLSCSQTLNHNVMYWYQQKSSQAPKLLFHYYDKDFNNEADTPDNFQSRRPNTSFCFLDIRSPGLGDTAMYLCATSTLFGTYEQYFGPGTRLTVT.

V is TRBV28 and J is TRBJ1-5; 7 bases line up with TRBD1. V was clipped by 3 bases and J by 7 bases; unmatched bases: 6. This CDR3 contains 14 residues. CDR1 MDHEN and CDR2 SYDVKM come from the germline V gene. CDR3 protein: CASSFGQVRQPQHF. The DNA of the CDR3 is TGTGCCAGCAGTTTCGGACAGGTCCGCCAGCCCCAGCATTTT.

This clone showed up just once. The chain combines TRBV28 with TRBJ2-7; 7 bases fit TRBD1. Germline CDR1 is MDHEN and CDR2 is SYDVKM. CDR3 size: 13 residues. V shed 7 bases and J 5 bases; nucleotides not matched to a gene: 8. DNA for the CDR3: TGTGCCAGCATCCGGACAGGAGGTCACGAGCAGTACTTC. Translation: CASIRTGGHEQYF.

The V gene is TRBV11-2, the J gene TRBJ2-1; 9 nucleotides match TRBD2. The ends lost 5 bases at V and 9 bases at J; junction bases unmatched: 14. Germline CDR1 and CDR2: SGHAT and FQNNGV. This CDR3 is 16 amino acids long. Here the CDR3 DNA reads TGTGCCAGCAGCCTCCCCTGGACTAGCGCCTCCATTGAGCAGTTCTTC. As protein: CASSLPWTSASIEQFF.

In nucleotides, the CDR3 is TGTGCCAGCAGTGGACAGTTATACGAGCAGTACTTC. Encoded protein: CASSGQLYEQYF. The chain joins TRBV28 to TRBJ2-7, with D possibly being TRBD1 (6 bases). The V end was cut by 5 bases, the J end by 4 bases, with 9 bases between. The germline V gene has CDR1 MDHEN and CDR2 SYDVKM. The CDR3 has 12 residues.

This clone was found once. The chain joins TRBV28 to TRBJ2-5; D may be TRBD1 (6 bases). This CDR3 has 15 residues. Germline V CDR1 and CDR2: MDHEN, SYDVKM. The V gene lost 4 bases and the J gene lost 4 bases, with 16 bases spanning the gap. The CDR3 protein is CASSWSRGEGETQYF. The CDR3 nucleotides are TGTGCCAGCAGTTGGAGCAGGGGTGAAGGAGAGACCCAGTACTTC.

The V and J genes are TRBV19 and TRBJ2-3; D might be TRBD1 (5 bases). Germline CDR1 LNHDA, CDR2 SQIVND (reference sequence). V was pared by 3 bases and J by 1 base, with 11 bases between. The CDR3 is made up of 15 amino acids. The CDR3 spells CASSIGLGGTDTQYF. The DNA of the CDR3 is TGTGCCAGTAGTATCGGCCTAGGGGGCACAGATACGCAGTATTTT. Using reference TRBV19 and TRBJ2-3 for the parts outside the CDR3, the full variable domain is DGGITQSPKYLFRKEGQNVTLSCEQNLNHDAMYWYRQDPGQGLRLIYYSQIVNDFQKGDIAEGYSVSREKKESFPLTVTSAQKNPTAFYLCASSIGLGGTDTQYFGPGTRLTVL.

The genes are TRBV7-2 and TRBJ2-7; 8 bases are a match to TRBD1. V shed 0 bases, J shed 2 bases, and the junction held 3 bases outside the gene matches. Germline V gene data show CDR1 as SGHTA and CDR2 as FQGNSA. This CDR3 comprises 15 residues. CDR3: CASSLAPQGAYEQYF. CDR3 nucleotides: TGTGCCAGCAGCTTAGCTCCACAGGGGGCCTACGAGCAGTACTTC.

V usage is TRBV9 and J usage is TRBJ2-2; no reliable D call. The CDR3 is 18 residues long. V dropped 0 bases and J dropped 4 bases, with 19 bases sitting between them. CDR1 and CDR2 from the germline V gene are SGDLS and YYNGEE. Here the CDR3 DNA reads TGTGCCAGCAGCGTAGAGGCAGCGCCCAGCCGTGGCACCGGGGAGCTGTTTTTT. It is translated as CASSVEAAPSRGTGELFF.

This chain uses TRBV28 with TRBJ1-4, with TRBD1 matching 8 bases. The CDR3 totals 17 residues. V lost 1 base and J lost 8; bases outside the gene matches: 12. Germline CDR1 and CDR2: MDHEN and SYDVKM. The CDR3 DNA is TGTGCCAGCAGTTTATCGCCCCCAGGGGGCGCGACAGAAAAACTGTTTTTT. This codes for CASSLSPPGGATEKLFF. The full variable domain, its missing parts supplied by reference TRBV28 and TRBJ1-4, is DVKVTQSSRYLVKRTGEKVFLECVQDMDHENMFWYRQDPGLGLRLIYFSYDVKMKEKGDIPEGYSVSREKKERFSLILESASTNQTSMYLCASSLSPPGGATEKLFFGSGTQLSVL.

The V call is TRBV7-9, the J call TRBJ2-7; 9 bases fit TRBD2. V lost 1 base to trimming and J lost 0 bases; unmatched junction nucleotides: 4. The CDR3 loop spans 16 amino acids. Germline V gene sequence: CDR1 SEHNR, CDR2 FQNEAQ (reference sequence). CDR3 coding DNA: TGTGCCAGCAGCTTAGGACTAGCGGCGTCCTCCTACGAGCAGTACTTC. Its translation: CASSLGLAASSYEQYF.

The chain recombines TRBV7-8 with TRBJ2-3; 9 bases line up with TRBD1. Germline CDR1 is SGHVS and CDR2 is FQNEAQ. CDR3 length equals 15 residues. The V gene end was trimmed by 2 bases and the J gene end by 5 bases; junction bases not matched to a gene: 5. The CDR3 region is CASSLTPTGGDTQYF. The CDR3 nucleotides read TGTGCCAGCAGCTTAACCCCGACAGGGGGAGATACGCAGTATTTT.

The rearrangement uses TRBV4-2 and TRBJ2-4; 13 bases fit TRBD2. The ends lost 4 bases at V and 7 bases at J; junction bases unmatched: 7. The CDR3 is made up of 16 amino acids. Germline values: CDR1 LGHNA, CDR2 YNFKEQ. The CDR3 DNA sequence: TGTGCCAGCAGCCGAACTAGCGGGAGGGCCGTGAACATTCAGTACTTC. This translates into CASSRTSGRAVNIQYF.

The CDR3 nucleotides read TGCAGCTCCCACAGGGTTCAAGAGACCCAGTACTTC. Translated: CSSHRVQETQYF. V and J are TRBV29-1 and TRBJ2-5; D is possibly TRBD1 (6 bases). This CDR3 is built from 12 residues. Germline V lookup: CDR1 SQVTM, CDR2 ANQGSEA. V shed 8 bases and J shed 2 bases, with 12 bases lying between them.

The rearrangement joins TRBV10-1 to TRBJ2-2; 9 nucleotides agree with TRBD2. The ends lost 1 base at V and 4 bases at J; junction bases unmatched: 13. CDR3 size: 19 residues. Germline loops: CDR1 WNHNN, CDR2 SYGVQD (reference sequence). The DNA for the CDR3 is TGCGCCAGCAGTGAGTGCCCCATCTGGCGGGAGGGGTGCACCGGGGAGCTGTTTTTT. This codes for CASSECPIWREGCTGELFF.

The chain uses TRBV7-6 and TRBJ1-4, with D possibly TRBD1 on 5 matching bases. Germline lookup yields CDR1 SGHVS and CDR2 FNYEAQ. The V gene lost 4 bases and the J gene lost 4 bases, with 13 bases spanning the gap. The CDR3 totals 15 residues. CDR3 nucleotide sequence: TGTGCCAGCAGCTCGAATACAGGAAGTAATGAAAAACTGTTTTTT. Residues: CASSSNTGSNEKLFF.

The J gene is TRBJ2-2, the V gene TRBV28; tentative D call: TRBD2 (5 bases). Germline CDR1 and CDR2: MDHEN and SYDVKM. The length of the CDR3 is 16 residues. Trimming took off 6 bases at V and 5 bases at J, with 19 bases between the two ends. As DNA, the CDR3 is TGTGCCAGCAGCCCTACTAGTTGGAGAAGAACCGGGGAGCTGTTTTTT. Translation: CASSPTSWRRTGELFF.

In this sample, this clone turned up once. The J gene is TRBJ2-4, the V gene TRBV6-2 or TRBV6-3; D is undetermined. V shed 0 bases and J shed 8 bases, with 8 bases lying between them. Germline CDR1 MNHEY, CDR2 SVGEGT. The CDR3 has 13 residues. CDR3 bases: TGTGCCAGCAGTTACTCCGGGTCACACATTCAGTACTTC. This translates into CASSYSGSHIQYF.

The rearrangement links TRBV7-6 to TRBJ1-6; 9 bases match TRBD1. V trimming: 3 bases; J trimming: 9 bases; junction bases outside the gene matches: 9. CDR3 size: 16 residues. From germline, CDR1 is SGHVS and CDR2 FNYEAQ. The CDR3 sequence: CASSLVSDRGASPLHF. The CDR3 nucleotides are TGTGCCAGCAGCTTGGTCTCGGACAGGGGCGCTTCACCCCTCCACTTT.

Many counts were recorded for this clone. The CDR3 here is CASRLTGGPNSPLHF. The CDR3 bases are TGTGCCAGCAGGTTGACAGGGGGGCCTAATTCACCCCTCCACTTT. This sequence joins TRBV7-9 and TRBJ1-6, with 9 bases identical to TRBD1. CDR1 and CDR2 (germline): SEHNR, FQNEAQ (reference sequence). The CDR3 is 15 amino acids. The V and J ends lost 6 bases and 6 bases, in that order; junction bases with no gene match: 6.

J is TRBJ2-7 and V is TRBV15; 9 bases are a match to TRBD2. The germline V gene encodes CDR1 LNHNV and CDR2 YYDKDF (reference sequence). The CDR3 covers 15 residues. The V segment lost 1 base and the J segment 1 base; nucleotides outside the gene matches: 2. The DNA for the CDR3 is TGTGCCACCAGCAGAGCACTAGCGGGTTCCTACGAGCAGTACTTC. Its protein is CATSRALAGSYEQYF.

This clone was seen more than once but under ten times. This CDR3 reads CASSYWQPYEQYF. CDR3 sequence (DNA): TGTGCCAGCAGTTACTGGCAACCCTACGAGCAGTACTTC. The J gene is TRBJ2-7, the V gene TRBV6-7; D gene unclear. TRBV6-7 is an ORF, and what it does is uncertain. This CDR3 is built from 13 residues. The V and J ends lost 1 base and 2 bases respectively, with 6 bases between them.

This clone has just one count. This sequence joins TRBV27 and TRBJ1-4; TRBD1 matches 7 bases. This CDR3 spans 15 amino acids. CDR1 and CDR2 (germline): MNHEY, SMNVEV (reference sequence). V was clipped by 3 bases and J by 8 bases; unmatched bases: 9. This chain's CDR3 is CASSLQGGSVEKLFF. The CDR3 bases are TGTGCCAGCAGTTTGCAGGGGGGTAGCGTGGAAAAACTGTTTTTT.